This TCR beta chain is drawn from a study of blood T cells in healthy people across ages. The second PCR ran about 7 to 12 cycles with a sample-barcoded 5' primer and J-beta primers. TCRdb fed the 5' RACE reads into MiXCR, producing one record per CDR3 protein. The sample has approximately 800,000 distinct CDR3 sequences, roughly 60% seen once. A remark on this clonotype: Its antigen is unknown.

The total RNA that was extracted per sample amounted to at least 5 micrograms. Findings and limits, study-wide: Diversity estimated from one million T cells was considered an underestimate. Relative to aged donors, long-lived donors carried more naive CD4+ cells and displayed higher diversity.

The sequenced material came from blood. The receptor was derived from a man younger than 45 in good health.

CDR3 nucleotides: TGTGCCAGCAGCCCCCGACTAGCGGGGGCTACGACCCCCAAGAATGAGCAGTTCTTC. Translated, it gives CASSPRLAGATTPKNEQFF. This rearrangement joins TRBV7-8 to TRBJ2-1, with 12 bases that match TRBD2. The junction had 18 bases not matched to a gene; V was cut back by 5 bases and J by 7 bases. CDR1 and CDR2 (germline): SGHVS, FQNEAQ. This CDR3 comprises 19 residues. Full variable domain (missing parts from reference TRBV7-8 and TRBJ2-1): GAGVSQSPRYKVAKRGQDVALRCDPISGHVSLFWYQQALGQGPEFLTYFQNEAQLDKSGLPSDRFFAERPEGSVSTLKIQRTQQEDSAVYLCASSPRLAGATTPKNEQFFGPGTRLTVL.